This T cell receptor beta chain was identified during a study of blood T cells in healthy people across ages. Study-level points and caveats: PBMCs went unsorted, and a conclusive naive versus antigen-experienced comparison was therefore prevented.

About this clonotype itself: Its antigen is still unknown.

The CDR3 covers 16 residues. Germline CDR1 and CDR2: DFQATT and SNEGSKA (reference sequence). With a J-beta primer mix and a sample-barcoded 5' primer, a second PCR ran roughly 6 to 12 cycles. Via MiXCR, TCRdb re-called the 5' RACE reads, giving one row per CDR3 protein. The table shows just over 800,000 distinct CDR3 sequences, with under 80% occurring only once. The chain has TRBV20-1 and TRBJ2-4, with 9 bases aligning to TRBD1. With the DNA end fitting TRBJ2-7 better, the J assignment may be wrong. The TCR comes from a man between 25 and 39 years old in good health. Material: blood. CDR3 nucleotide sequence: TGCAGTGCTAGAGAACCGGGGACAGGGATCCCCTACGAGCAGTACTTC. Its translation: CSAREPGTGIPYEQYF.